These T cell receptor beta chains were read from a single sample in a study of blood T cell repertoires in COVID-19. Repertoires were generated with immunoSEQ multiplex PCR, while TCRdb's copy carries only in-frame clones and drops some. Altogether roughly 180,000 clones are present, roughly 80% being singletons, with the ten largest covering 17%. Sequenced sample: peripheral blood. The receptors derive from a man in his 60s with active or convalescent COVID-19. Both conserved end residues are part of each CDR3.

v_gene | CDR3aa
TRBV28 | CASSFGGTGELFF
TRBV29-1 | CSVAQGNTGELFF
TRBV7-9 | CASSSATGGLILNEQFF
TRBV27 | CASSLPGQRSDEQFF
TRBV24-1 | CATSDPVTGAGTDTQYF
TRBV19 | CASRGSGSSETQYF
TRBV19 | CASSKQGTSGSLSGEQYF
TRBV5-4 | CASSLAKNNQPQHF
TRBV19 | CASSRGQGAYEQYF
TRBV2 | CASTRDSFNQPQHF
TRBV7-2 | CASSLQTNYGYTF
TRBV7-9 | CASSFGTALEGTQYF
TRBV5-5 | CASSFWAGVGYGYTF
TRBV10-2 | CASSDGGRGNQPQHF